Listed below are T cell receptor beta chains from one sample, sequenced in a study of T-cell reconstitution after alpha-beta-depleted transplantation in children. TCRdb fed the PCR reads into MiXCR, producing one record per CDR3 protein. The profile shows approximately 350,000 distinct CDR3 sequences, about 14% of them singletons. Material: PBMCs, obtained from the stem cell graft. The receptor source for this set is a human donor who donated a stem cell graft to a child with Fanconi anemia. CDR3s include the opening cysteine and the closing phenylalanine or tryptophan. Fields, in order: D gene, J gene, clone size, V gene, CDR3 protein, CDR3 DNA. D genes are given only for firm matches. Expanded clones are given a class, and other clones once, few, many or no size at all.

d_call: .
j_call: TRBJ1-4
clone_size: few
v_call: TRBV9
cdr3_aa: CASSATPQNEKLFF
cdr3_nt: TGTGCCAGCAGCGCCACACCTCAAAATGAAAAACTGTTTTTT

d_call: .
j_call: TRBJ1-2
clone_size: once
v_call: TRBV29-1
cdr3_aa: CSVDQGYTF
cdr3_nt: TGCAGCGTTGACCAAGGCTACACCTTC

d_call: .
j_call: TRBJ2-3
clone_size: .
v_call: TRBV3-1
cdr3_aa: CASSPDLGADTQYF
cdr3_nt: TGTGCCAGCAGCCCCGACTTGGGCGCCGATACGCAGTATTTT

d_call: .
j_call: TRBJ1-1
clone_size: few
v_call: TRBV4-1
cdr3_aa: CASSHDSLLRNTEAFF
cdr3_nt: TGCGCCAGCAGCCACGACAGTCTGCTCAGGAACACTGAAGCTTTCTTT

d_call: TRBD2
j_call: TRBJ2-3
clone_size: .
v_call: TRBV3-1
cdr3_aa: CASSQEPSGGRTDTQYF
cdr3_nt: TGTGCCAGCAGCCAAGAGCCTAGCGGGGGTCGCACAGATACGCAGTATTTT

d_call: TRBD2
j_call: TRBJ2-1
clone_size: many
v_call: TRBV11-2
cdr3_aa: CASSLASGGIWDEQFF
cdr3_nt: TGTGCCAGCAGCTTAGCTAGCGGGGGAATATGGGATGAGCAGTTCTTC

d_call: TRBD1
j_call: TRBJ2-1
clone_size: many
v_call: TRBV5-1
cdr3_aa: CASSPGQGGEQFF
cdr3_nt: TGCGCCAGCAGCCCGGGACAGGGAGGTGAGCAGTTCTTC

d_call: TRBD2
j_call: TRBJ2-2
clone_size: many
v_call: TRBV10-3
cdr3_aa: CAISEGLAVTGELFF
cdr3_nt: TGTGCCATCAGTGAGGGACTAGCTGTAACCGGGGAGCTGTTTTTT

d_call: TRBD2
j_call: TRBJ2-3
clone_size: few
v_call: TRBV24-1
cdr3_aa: CATSDPGGAGGDTQYF
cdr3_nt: TGTGCCACCAGTGACCCCGGAGGGGCGGGGGGAGATACGCAGTATTTT

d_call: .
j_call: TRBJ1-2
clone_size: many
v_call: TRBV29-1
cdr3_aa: CSVESGGGNLYGYTF
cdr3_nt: TGCAGCGTTGAATCGGGTGGGGGAAATCTTTATGGCTACACCTTC

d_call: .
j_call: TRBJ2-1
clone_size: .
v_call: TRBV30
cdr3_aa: CAWSQNNLPYNEQFF
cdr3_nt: TGTGCCTGGAGTCAAAACAACCTCCCCTACAATGAGCAGTTCTTC

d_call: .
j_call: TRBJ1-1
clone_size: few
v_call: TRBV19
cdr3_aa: CASSMRGTEAFF
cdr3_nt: TGTGCCAGTAGTATGAGGGGCACTGAAGCTTTCTTT

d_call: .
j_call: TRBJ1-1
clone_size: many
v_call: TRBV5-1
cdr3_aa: CASTEQGYSRAEAFF
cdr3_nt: TGCGCCAGCACAGAACAGGGCTATTCCCGCGCTGAAGCTTTCTTT

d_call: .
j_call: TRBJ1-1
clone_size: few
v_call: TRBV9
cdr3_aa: CASSPLASGGTEAFF
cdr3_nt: TGTGCCAGCAGCCCGTTGGCCTCGGGGGGAACTGAAGCTTTCTTT

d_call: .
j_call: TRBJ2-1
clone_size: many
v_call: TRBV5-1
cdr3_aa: CASSRTVDGYNEQFF
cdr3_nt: TGCGCCAGCAGCCGTACGGTGGATGGTTACAATGAGCAGTTCTTC

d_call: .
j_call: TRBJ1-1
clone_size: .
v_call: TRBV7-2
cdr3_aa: CASSPQTGRNTEAFF
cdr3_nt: TGTGCCAGCAGCCCCCAGACAGGTCGGAACACTGAAGCTTTCTTT

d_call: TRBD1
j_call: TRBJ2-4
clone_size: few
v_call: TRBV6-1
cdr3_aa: CASSEALRDRFLAKNIQYF
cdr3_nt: TGTGCCAGCAGTGAAGCGCTTCGGGACAGGTTTTTAGCCAAAAACATTCAGTACTTC

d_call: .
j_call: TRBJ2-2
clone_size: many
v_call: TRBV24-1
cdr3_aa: CATSGAGNTGELFF
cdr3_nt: TGTGCCACCAGTGGTGCAGGGAACACCGGGGAGCTGTTTTTT

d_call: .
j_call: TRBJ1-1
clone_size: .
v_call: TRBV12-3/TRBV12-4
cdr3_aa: CVSSLQVNTEAFF
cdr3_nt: TGTGTCAGCAGTTTGCAGGTGAACACTGAAGCTTTCTTT

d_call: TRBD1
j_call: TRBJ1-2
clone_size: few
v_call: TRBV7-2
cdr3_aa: CASSLTSGTGWGYTF
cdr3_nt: TGTGCCAGCAGCTTGACGTCCGGGACAGGGTGGGGCTACACCTTC

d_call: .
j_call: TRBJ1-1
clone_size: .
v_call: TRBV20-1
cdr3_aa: CSAKDQGGAFF
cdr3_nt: TGCAGTGCTAAGGACCAGGGTGGAGCTTTCTTT

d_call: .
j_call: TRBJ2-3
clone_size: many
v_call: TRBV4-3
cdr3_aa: CASSQDSRAATQYF
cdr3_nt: TGCGCCAGCAGCCAAGATTCGCGTGCGGCTACGCAGTATTTT

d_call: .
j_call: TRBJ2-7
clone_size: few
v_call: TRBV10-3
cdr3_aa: CAIQDRRSYEQYF
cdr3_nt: TGTGCCATCCAGGACAGAAGATCCTACGAGCAGTACTTC

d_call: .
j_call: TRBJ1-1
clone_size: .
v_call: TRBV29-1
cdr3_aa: CSAVVVDTEAFF
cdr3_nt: TGCAGCGCCGTAGTAGTGGACACTGAAGCTTTCTTT

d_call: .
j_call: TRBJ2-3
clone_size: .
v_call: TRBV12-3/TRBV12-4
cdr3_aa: CASSFLQAFSTDTQYF
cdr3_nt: TGTGCCAGCAGTTTTTTACAGGCTTTTAGCACAGATACGCAGTATTTT

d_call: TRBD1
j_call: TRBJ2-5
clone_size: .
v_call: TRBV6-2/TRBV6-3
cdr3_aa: CASSSTTGARIRETQYF
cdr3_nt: TGTGCCAGCAGTTCCACAACAGGGGCCCGAATAAGAGAGACCCAGTACTTC

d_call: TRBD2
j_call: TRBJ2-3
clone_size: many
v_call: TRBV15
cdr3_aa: CATSRGLAGRSDTQYF
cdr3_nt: TGTGCCACCAGCAGAGGTCTAGCGGGTCGATCAGATACGCAGTATTTT

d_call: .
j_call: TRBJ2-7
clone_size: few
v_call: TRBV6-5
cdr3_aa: CASSYSLAGNEQYF
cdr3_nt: TGTGCCAGCAGTTACTCCTTGGCGGGGAACGAGCAGTACTTC

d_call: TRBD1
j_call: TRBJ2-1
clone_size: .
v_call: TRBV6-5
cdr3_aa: CASSSWISAGTGFNGRFF
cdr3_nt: TGTGCCAGCAGTTCTTGGATTAGCGCCGGGACAGGGTTTAATGGGCGGTTCTTC

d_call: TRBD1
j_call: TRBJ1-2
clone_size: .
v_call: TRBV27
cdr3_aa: CASSPDRQGSYGYTF
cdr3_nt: TGTGCCAGCAGTCCCGACCGACAGGGATCTTATGGCTACACCTTC

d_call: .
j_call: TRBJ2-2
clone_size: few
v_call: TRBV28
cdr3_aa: CASSIGTLETGELFF
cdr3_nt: TGTGCCAGCAGTATTGGGACGTTGGAGACCGGGGAGCTGTTTTTT

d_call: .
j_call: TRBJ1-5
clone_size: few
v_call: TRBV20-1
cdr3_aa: CSALKQGNQPQHF
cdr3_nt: TGCAGTGCCCTCAAACAGGGTAATCAGCCCCAGCATTTT

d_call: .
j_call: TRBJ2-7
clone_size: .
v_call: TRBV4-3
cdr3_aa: CASSQYLGPEQYF
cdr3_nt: TGCGCCAGCAGCCAATATCTCGGACCCGAGCAGTACTTC

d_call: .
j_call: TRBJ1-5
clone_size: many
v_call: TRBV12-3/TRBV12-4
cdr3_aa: CASSRGLVNQPQHF
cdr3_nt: TGTGCCAGCAGTCGCGGACTGGTCAATCAGCCCCAGCATTTT

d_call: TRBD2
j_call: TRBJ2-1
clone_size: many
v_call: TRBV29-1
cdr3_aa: CSVTSVSYNEQFF
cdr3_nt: TGCAGCGTTACTAGCGTAAGCTACAATGAGCAGTTCTTC

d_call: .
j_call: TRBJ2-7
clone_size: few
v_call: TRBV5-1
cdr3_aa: CASSFDTTYEQYF
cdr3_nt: TGCGCCAGCAGCTTCGACACCACCTACGAGCAGTACTTC

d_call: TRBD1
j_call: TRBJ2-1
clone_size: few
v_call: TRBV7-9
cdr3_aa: CASSLEDRGDNEQFF
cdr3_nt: TGTGCCAGCAGCTTAGAAGACAGGGGGGACAATGAGCAGTTCTTC

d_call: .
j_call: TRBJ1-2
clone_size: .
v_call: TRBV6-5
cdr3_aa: CASSYIGLYGYTF
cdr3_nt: TGTGCCAGCAGTTACATCGGACTCTATGGCTACACCTTC

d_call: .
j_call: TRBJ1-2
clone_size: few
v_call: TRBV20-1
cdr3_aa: CSARDTGPSYYGYTF
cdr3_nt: TGCAGTGCTAGGGATACAGGGCCTTCCTACTATGGCTACACCTTC

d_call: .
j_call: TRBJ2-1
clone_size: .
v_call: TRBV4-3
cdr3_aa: CASSRGGGFESYNEQFF
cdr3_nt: TGCGCCAGCAGCCGAGGGGGAGGGTTCGAGTCCTACAATGAGCAGTTCTTC

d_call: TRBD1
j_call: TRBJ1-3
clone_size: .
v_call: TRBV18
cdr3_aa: CASSPRDRTSGNTIYF
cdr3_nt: TGTGCCAGCTCACCTCGGGACAGGACCTCTGGAAACACCATATATTTT

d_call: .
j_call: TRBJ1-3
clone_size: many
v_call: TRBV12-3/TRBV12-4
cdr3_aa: CASGQGAGNTIYF
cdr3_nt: TGTGCCAGCGGGCAAGGAGCTGGAAACACCATATATTTT

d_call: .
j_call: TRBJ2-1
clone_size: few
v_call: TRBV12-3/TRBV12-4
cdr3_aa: CASSLEGVAYNEQFF
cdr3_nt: TGTGCCAGCAGTTTAGAGGGGGTCGCCTACAATGAGCAGTTCTTC

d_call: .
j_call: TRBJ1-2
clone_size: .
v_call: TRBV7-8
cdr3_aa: CASSWDRQQVGGYTF
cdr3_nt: TGTGCCAGCAGCTGGGACCGACAGCAGGTCGGTGGCTACACCTTC

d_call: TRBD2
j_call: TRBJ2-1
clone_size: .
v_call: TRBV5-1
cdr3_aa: CASSSQGAGGFFTANEQFF
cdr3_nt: TGCGCCAGCAGCAGCCAGGGTGCGGGGGGTTTCTTCACGGCCAATGAGCAGTTCTTC

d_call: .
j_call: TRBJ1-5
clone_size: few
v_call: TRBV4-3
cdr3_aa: CASSQDFAGPQHF
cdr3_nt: TGCGCCAGCAGCCAAGACTTTGCAGGGCCCCAGCATTTT

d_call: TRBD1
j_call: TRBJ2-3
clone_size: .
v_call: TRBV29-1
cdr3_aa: CSVAGQGTDTQYF
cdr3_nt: TGCAGCGTTGCTGGACAGGGAACAGATACGCAGTATTTT

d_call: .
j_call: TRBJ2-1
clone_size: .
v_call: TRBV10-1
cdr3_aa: CASSESAGGLNEQFF
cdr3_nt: TGCGCCAGCAGTGAGTCGGCAGGGGGACTCAATGAGCAGTTCTTC

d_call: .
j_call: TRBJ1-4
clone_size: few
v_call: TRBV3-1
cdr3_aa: CASSQDRTVTNEKLFF
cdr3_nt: TGTGCCAGCAGCCAAGATCGGACAGTGACTAATGAAAAACTGTTTTTT

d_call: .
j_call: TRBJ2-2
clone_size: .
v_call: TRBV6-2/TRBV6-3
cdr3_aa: CASSSYRDTGELFF
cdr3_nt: TGTGCCAGCAGTTCATATAGAGACACCGGGGAGCTGTTTTTT

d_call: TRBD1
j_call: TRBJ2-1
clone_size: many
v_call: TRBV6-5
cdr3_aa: CASSYGTGNRDEQFF
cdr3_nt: TGTGCCAGCAGTTACGGGACAGGGAATCGGGATGAGCAGTTCTTC

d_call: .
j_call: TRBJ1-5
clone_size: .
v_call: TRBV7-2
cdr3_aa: CASSPDLSNQPQHF
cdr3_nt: TGTGCCAGCAGCCCCGACCTTAGCAATCAGCCCCAGCATTTT

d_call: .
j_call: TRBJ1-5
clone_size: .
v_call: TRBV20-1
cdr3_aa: CSAQGQNQPQHF
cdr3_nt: TGCAGTGCCCAGGGACAAAATCAGCCCCAGCATTTT

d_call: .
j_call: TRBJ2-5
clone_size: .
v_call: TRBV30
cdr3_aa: CAWSDPLRDRTLQETQYF
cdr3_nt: TGTGCCTGGAGTGATCCGCTACGGGACCGAACGCTCCAAGAGACCCAGTACTTC

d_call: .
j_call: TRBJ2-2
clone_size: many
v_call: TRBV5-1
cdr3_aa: CASIRGADTGELFF
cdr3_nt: TGCGCCAGCATCAGGGGAGCAGACACCGGGGAGCTGTTTTTT

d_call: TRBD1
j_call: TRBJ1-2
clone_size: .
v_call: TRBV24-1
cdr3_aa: CATRGQGSFRYTF
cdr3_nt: TGTGCCACCAGAGGACAGGGGAGTTTCCGCTACACCTTC

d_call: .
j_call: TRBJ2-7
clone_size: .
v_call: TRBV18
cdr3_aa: CASSPGHYYEQYF
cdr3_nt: TGTGCCAGCTCACCAGGGCACTACTACGAGCAGTACTTC

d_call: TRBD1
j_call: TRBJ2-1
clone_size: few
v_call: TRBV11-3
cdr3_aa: CASSRDRGYNEQFF
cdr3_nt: TGTGCCAGCAGCCGGGACAGGGGCTACAATGAGCAGTTCTTC

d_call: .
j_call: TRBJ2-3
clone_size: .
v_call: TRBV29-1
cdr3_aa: CSVMGQNTDTQYF
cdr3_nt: TGCAGCGTCATGGGGCAGAACACAGATACGCAGTATTTT